Below, one TCR beta chain is given with its context. The CDR3 sequence is 17 residues long. The V gene's germline CDR1 is MNHNS and CDR2 SASEGT. The ends lost 2 bases at V and 2 bases at J; junction bases unmatched: 11. These data originate in a study of OX40 agonist ivuxolimab in advanced cancers. About the research overall: The patients received agonistic anti-OX40 (CD134) antibody ivuxolimab. Prior anti-PD-1, anti-PD-L1 or anti-CTLA-4 therapy was allowed; 35% to 40% had some.

Autoimmune disease history or systemic immunosuppression excluded patients. TCRdb keeps only in-frame clones here, not all; method: immunoSEQ multiplex PCR. The repertoire includes 40,000 to 55,000 clones, 80% to 95% of them detected once, and around 25% sits in the top ten. The sequence derives from an adult with an advanced solid tumor such as melanoma, head and neck, liver or kidney cancer. Material: CD4+ or CD8+ T cells sorted from blood, obtained in a trial of the OX40 agonist ivuxolimab. J is TRBJ2-7 and V is TRBV6-1; 8 positions match TRBD2. The CDR3 sequence is CASSESTSLADPYEQYF. The CDR3 DNA is TGTGCCAGCAGTGAATCGACATCACTAGCGGACCCCTACGAGCAGTACTTC.